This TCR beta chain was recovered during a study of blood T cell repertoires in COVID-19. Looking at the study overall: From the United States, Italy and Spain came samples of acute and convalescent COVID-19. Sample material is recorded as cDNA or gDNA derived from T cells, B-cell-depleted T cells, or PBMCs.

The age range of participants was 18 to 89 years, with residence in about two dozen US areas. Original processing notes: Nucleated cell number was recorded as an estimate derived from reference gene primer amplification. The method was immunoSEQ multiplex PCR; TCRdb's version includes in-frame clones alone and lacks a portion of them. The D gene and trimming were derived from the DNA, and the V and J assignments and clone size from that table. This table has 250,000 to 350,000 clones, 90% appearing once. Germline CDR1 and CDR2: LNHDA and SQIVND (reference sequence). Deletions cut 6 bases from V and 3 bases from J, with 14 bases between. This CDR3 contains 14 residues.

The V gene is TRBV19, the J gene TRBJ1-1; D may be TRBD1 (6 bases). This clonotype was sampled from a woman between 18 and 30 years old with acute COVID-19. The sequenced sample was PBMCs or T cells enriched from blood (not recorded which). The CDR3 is CASRTPGAHTEAFF. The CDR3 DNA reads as TGTGCCAGTAGAACTCCAGGGGCCCACACTGAAGCTTTCTTT.